This T cell receptor (beta chain) came from a study of graft-versus-host responses after intestinal transplantation. Turning to the study itself: The transplants performed in recipients were multivisceral, liver-intestinal, or isolated intestinal.

Between the trimmed V and J ends, which lost 1 base and 2 bases, there was a span of 15 bases. The germline CDR1 and CDR2 sequences are LGHNA and YSLEER. The CDR3 length is 16 residues. Note on this clone: Its target is unknown.

Sequencing used immunoSEQ multiplex PCR; TCRdb keeps in-frame clones, though not all of them. There are some 110,000 clones in the sample; approximately 94% occur only once, and about 0.2% lies in the top ten. Sequenced here: unstimulated CD4+ T cells sorted from spleen or lymph node cells, sampled before transplant. This sequence was found in a human donor who was the organ donor for an intestinal transplant. The V and J genes are TRBV4-3 and TRBJ2-7; a possible D gene is TRBD2 (6 bases). CDR3: CASSQVFQRTTYEQYF. The CDR3 nucleotides are TGCGCCAGCAGCCAAGTATTCCAGCGGACTACCTACGAGCAGTACTTC.